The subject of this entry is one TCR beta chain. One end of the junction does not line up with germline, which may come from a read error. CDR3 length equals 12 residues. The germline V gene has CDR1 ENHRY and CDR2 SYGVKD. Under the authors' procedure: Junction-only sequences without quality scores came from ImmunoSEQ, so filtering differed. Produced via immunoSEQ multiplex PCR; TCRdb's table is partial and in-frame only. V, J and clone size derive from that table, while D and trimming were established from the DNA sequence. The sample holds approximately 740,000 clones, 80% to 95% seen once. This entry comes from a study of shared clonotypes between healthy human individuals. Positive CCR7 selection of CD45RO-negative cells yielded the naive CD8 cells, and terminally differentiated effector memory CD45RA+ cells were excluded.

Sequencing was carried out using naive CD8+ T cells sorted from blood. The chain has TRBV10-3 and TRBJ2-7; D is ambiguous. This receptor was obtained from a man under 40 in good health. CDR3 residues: CAISESFLTKDF. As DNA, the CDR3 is TGTGCCATCAGTGAGTCGTTCCTGACGAAGGACTTC.